Sequencing of this T cell receptor (beta chain) was carried out in a study of blood T cell repertoires in COVID-19 (dated by TCRdb to about 2020). Notes on the research overall: Samples from collaborators originated in the United States, Italy and Spain and spanned both the acute and convalescent phases of COVID-19. The material from the prospective study consisted of cDNA or gDNA derived from T cells, B-cell-depleted T cells, or PBMCs. Deeply sampled blood TCRbeta repertoires from subjects exposed to, actively infected with, or recovered from COVID-19 were included in the dataset. A freely available public database, intended as a resource for researchers studying the immune response to SARS-CoV-2, is where the repertoires were released. The samples were drawn from the first 160 participants of the ongoing ImmuneRACE study and from over a thousand subjects provided by 6 global collaborators. A de-identified subject ID, COVID-19 status, age in years and sex were almost always included in the sample metadata. Where available, HLA class I and class II types were taken from metadata supplied by the sample provider and were not determined by assay-based typing.

With respect to this clone: There is no known antigen for this receptor. Base quality data are lacking; no much larger clone is found one base away.

Paper-wide results and their limitations: The quantity of clinical and demographic metadata differed by source and by participant and was supplied without curation.

Enrolling through a virtual design, the prospective study's participants ranged in age from roughly 18 to 100 years and lived across about two dozen United States geographic areas. In the prospective study, participants were assigned to cohorts based on the clinical history participants reported in a screening survey and a study questionnaire. Recovered participants in ImmuneRACE Cohort 3 were defined as having two consecutive negative NP/OP PCR tests, clearance from a healthcare professional, or resolution of symptoms. In the prospective study, whole blood, serum and a nasopharyngeal or oropharyngeal swab were collected from each participant by mobile phlebotomists. Over a roughly 2-month period, participants in the prospective study had the option of providing additional blood draws and questionnaires. Before DNA extraction, blood samples from the prospective study were shipped at room temperature or frozen.

V gives up 3 bases and J gives up 10 bases, and the segment between their germline ends measures 22 bases. Including the terminal cysteine and phenylalanine, the CDR3 comprises 16 residues. The only DNA kept is the CDR3, 48 bases in frame from the first base. CDR1 and CDR2 were assigned from the germline V gene as SNHLY and FYNNEI. The immunoSEQ Assay, a bias-controlled multiplex PCR, was used to amplify TCRbeta CDR3 regions from genomic DNA. Per the original workflow: The number of nucleated cells in each sample was estimated from the amplification of reference gene primers within the assay. To quantify the absolute abundance of each unique TCRbeta CDR3 rearrangement, sequence reads were collapsed and filtered. For each sample, productive Simpson clonality was calculated as the square root of Simpson's diversity index across productive rearrangements. TCRdb carries this immuneACCESS record with in-frame sequences only. Its versions omit some clonotypes, under half of them owing to an unresolved V gene in the studies checked, with the rest unexplained. The V and J calls and the clone size are those of that table, but D and trimming were determined from the DNA. This sample has 350,000 to 400,000 clones in its table, and approximately 92% of those were observed once. Over 0.95% of the sample rests with the top ten.

The chain uses TRBV2 and TRBJ2-1; the D gene is perhaps TRBD1, on 6 matching bases. The clonotype originates from a man between 18 and 35 years old who had recovered from COVID-19. Material for sequencing was PBMCs or T cells enriched from blood (not recorded which). The DNA sequence follows: TGTGCCAGCAGTGAGTCGAGAAACACAGGGCGATGGGAGCAGTTCTTC. Its product reads: CASSESRNTGRWEQFF.